A single sample gave rise to the 12 T cell receptor beta chains below, sequenced in a study of shared clonotypes between healthy human individuals. Sequencing was performed with immunoSEQ multiplex PCR; in TCRdb, only in-frame clones are kept and a portion is missing. The data hold millions of clones, with approximately 95% observed a single time. The sequencing input was naive CD4+ T cells sorted from blood. The subset: CD45RA+ positively selected. The receptors come from a man aged 18 to 35 in good health.

This chain joins TRBV6-1 and TRBJ2-2; 8 bases map to TRBD1. V lost 4 bases and J lost 6; bases outside the gene matches: 7. Germline values: CDR1 MNHNS, CDR2 SASEGT. The CDR3 runs to 15 residues. CDR3 protein: CASSGGTGRSGELFF. The CDR3 region has the DNA TGTGCCAGCAGTGGCGGGACAGGCCGATCCGGGGAGCTGTTTTTT.

The chain recombines TRBV2 with TRBJ1-6; D perhaps matches TRBD1 (5 bases). The CDR3 has 16 residues. Trimming left V 6 bases short and J 10 bases short, with 22 bases between. CDR1 and CDR2 (germline): SNHLY, FYNNEI. The DNA for the CDR3 is TGTGCCAGCAGCCGTCGTGGGGGGGGAAAGGGATCACCCCTCCACTTT. Its protein is CASSRRGGGKGSPLHF.

The chain carries TRBV5-1 and TRBJ2-5, with 7 bases that match TRBD1. With V trimmed by 0 bases and J by 1 base, 3 bases remained unmatched. Germline V gives CDR1 SGHRS, CDR2 YFSETQ. CDR3 size: 15 residues. This chain's CDR3 is CASSLDRGSQETQYF. As DNA, the CDR3 is TGCGCCAGCAGCTTGGACAGGGGTTCCCAAGAGACCCAGTACTTC.

The gene calls are TRBV6-5 and TRBJ1-3; a possible D gene is TRBD1 (5 bases). CDR1 is MNHEY and CDR2 is SVGAGI in the germline V gene. V lost 6 bases, J lost 0 bases, and 12 bases lay in between. The CDR3 consists of 15 residues. The CDR3 DNA reads TGTGCCAGCAGACTAGACAGCCGCTCTGGAAACACCATATATTTT. Encoded protein: CASRLDSRSGNTIYF.

On this clone itself: This CDR3 is also generated by other DNA sequences in the sample. This chain joins TRBV20-1 and TRBJ1-1; D unresolved. V was cut by 3 bases and J by 1 base, with 3 bases left in between. Germline assignment: CDR1 DFQATT and CDR2 SNEGSKA (reference sequence). This CDR3 has 11 residues. CDR3 residues: CSASRNTEAFF. CDR3 nucleotides: TGCAGTGCTAGTAGGAACACTGAAGCTTTCTTT.

The rearrangement links TRBV29-1 to TRBJ2-1, with 7 bases aligning to TRBD2. This CDR3 contains 12 residues. The ends lost 8 bases at V and 9 bases at J; junction bases unmatched: 10. Per the germline V gene, CDR1 is SQVTM and CDR2 is ANQGSEA. The CDR3 DNA reads TGCAGCATAACGGGGGGTACCGGTGAGCAGTTCTTC. Protein: CSITGGTGEQFF.

For this clone: This specimen includes other DNA sequences encoding the same CDR3. The rearrangement uses TRBV11-2 and TRBJ1-5, with TRBD1 matching 8 bases. The germline CDR1 and CDR2 sequences are SGHAT and FQNNGV. Trimming at V came to 5 bases and at J to 5 bases, leaving 5 bases not matched to a gene. The CDR3 sequence is 14 residues long. The CDR3 coding sequence is TGTGCCAGCAGCCGTGACAGGGGTGATCAGCCCCAGCATTTT. Translation: CASSRDRGDQPQHF.

The chain uses TRBV6-6 and TRBJ1-6, with unresolved D. Per germline, CDR1 MNHNY and CDR2 SVGAGI (reference sequence). Trimming shortened V by 6 bases and J by 7 bases, and 13 bases separated the two germline ends. This CDR3 has 14 amino acids. In DNA, the CDR3 is TGTGCCAGCAGGTACGGAACACAAAATTCACCCCTCCACTTT. Its protein product is CASRYGTQNSPLHF.

The chain joins TRBV5-1 to TRBJ2-2, with 10 bases aligning to TRBD1. J was trimmed by 4 bases and V by 0 bases; bases with no gene match: 3. CDR1 is SGHRS, CDR2 YFSETQ, per germline. The CDR3 is 16 amino acids. This chain's CDR3 is CASSLAGTGVTGELFF. The CDR3 DNA reads TGCGCCAGCAGCTTGGCCGGGACAGGGGTCACCGGGGAGCTGTTTTTT. The complete variable domain, with remaining parts taken from reference TRBV5-1 and TRBJ2-2, reads KAGVTQTPRYLIKTRGQQVTLSCSPISGHRSVSWYQQTPGQGLQFLFEYFSETQRNKGNFPGRFSGRQFSNSRSEMNVSTLELGDSALYLCASSLAGTGVTGELFFGEGSRLTVL.

A single count supports this clone. This CDR3 is also generated by other DNA sequences in the sample. The chain carries TRBV19 and TRBJ2-3; the D is unclear. V was clipped by 3 bases and J by 6 bases, with 10 bases between them. Looked up from germline, CDR1 is LNHDA and CDR2 is SQIVND (reference sequence). The CDR3 length is 13 residues. This CDR3 reads CASSIGLGDTQYF. CDR3 nucleotides: TGTGCCAGTAGTATTGGCCTAGGGGATACGCAGTATTTT.

This clone appeared once. The chain carries TRBV5-1 and TRBJ2-7; D is possibly TRBD1 or TRBD2 (5 bases each). CDR3 length: 15 amino acids. Germline V gives CDR1 SGHRS, CDR2 YFSETQ. The V gene lost 6 bases and the J gene lost 7 bases, with 23 bases spanning the gap. The CDR3: CASNPRWDRSGEQYF. The CDR3 nucleotides read TGCGCCAGCAACCCCCGGTGGGACCGGTCGGGAGAGCAGTACTTC.

This clone was counted between two and nine times. The chain recombines TRBV7-2 with TRBJ2-7; TRBD1 agrees at 7 bases. V shed 7 bases, J shed 2 bases, and the junction held 8 bases outside the gene matches. The CDR3 contains 14 residues. Germline CDR1 SGHTA, CDR2 FQGNSA. Here the CDR3 DNA reads TGTGCCAGCACCGCCGTGACAGGGACCTACGAGCAGTACTTC. Protein product: CASTAVTGTYEQYF. The full variable domain, its missing parts supplied by reference TRBV7-2 and TRBJ2-7, is GAGVSQSPSNKVTEKGKDVELRCDPISGHTALYWYRQSLGQGLEFLIYFQGNSAPDKSGLPSDRFSAERTGGSVSTLTIQRTQQEDSAVYLCASTAVTGTYEQYFGPGTRLTVT.